The T cell receptor (beta chain) under discussion was sequenced for a study of T cells in localized non-small cell lung cancer (TCRdb year 2020). General notes on the study: The study examined T cell repertoires in 200 to 300 patients with early-stage NSCLC and compared tumors with uninvolved tumor-adjacent lungs. The cohort consisted of approximately 240 treatment-naive NSCLC patients whose localized lung tumors had been resected. Of the NSCLC patients, over 120 were male and approximately 100 were female, and the mean age was around 70 years.

Study-wide conclusions, independent of this receptor: Because multi-region tumor sequencing was not done, intratumor heterogeneity could not be ruled out. A median of around 62 of the top 100 tumor clones turned up in the paired uninvolved adjacent lung, and some 27 of those clones also ranked among the top 100 of that same adjacent lung. Because of the exploratory design, TCR variables were selected using unadjusted p-values without false-discovery rate correction. Higher blood T cell density associated with longer overall survival, while higher adjacent-lung clonality associated with shorter survival. Uninvolved tumor-adjacent lung showed the highest T cell clonality, higher than tumor, which suggests more focused antigenic responses in the adjacent lung.

Points on this clone: This clone's antigen is unknown. No clone much larger than this one lies a single base away; base qualities are absent.

At diagnosis, peripheral blood, uninvolved tumor-adjacent lung and tumor were collected and stored as a combination of fresh-frozen and FFPE material. For TCR repertoire profiling, blood samples were analyzed in the form of peripheral blood mononuclear cells. V was cut back by 2 bases and J by 0 bases, leaving a gap of 9 bases between them. Spanning cysteine to phenylalanine, the CDR3 consists of 15 amino acids. CDR3 DNA is the only sequence kept; it has 45 bases, read in frame from the first base. Per the germline V gene, SGHRS is the CDR1 and YFSETQ is the CDR2. The immunoSEQ Assay was used to sequence TCR beta CDR3 regions from DNA. Turning to the authors' computational methods: To compute T cell density, TCR beta template counts were normalized to usable DNA, which was estimated by amplifying housekeeping genes. Using the preseqR package, richness was estimated by extrapolating to 120,000 templates for tissue samples and 400,000 templates for PBMC samples. Clonality was defined as one minus Pielou's evenness. To identify tissue-enriched TCRs, differential abundance testing was run on productive amino-acid clonotypes with a minimum total count of 5 and an alpha of 0.1. The Jaccard Index and the Morisita Overlap Index were used to measure how much the repertoires overlapped between compartments. GLIPH grouped TCR beta CDR3s together with public tetramer-defined viral CDR3s, and a viral motif had to include at least three viral sequences and show V-gene enrichment. The table comes from immuneACCESS by way of TCRdb, which keeps in-frame sequences with V and J called. Part of the clones is missing from these tables; in studies checked, under half for an unresolved V gene and the rest for unknown reasons. V and J calls and clone size come straight from that table; D and trimming were deduced from the DNA. The sample profile shows roughly 30,000 clones; 94% of them were found once. The top ten clonotypes cover about 0.73% of the sample.

The chain employs TRBV5-1 and TRBJ1-5; the D gene cannot be named for sure. This TCR derives from a woman aged 40 to 75 with stage I lung adenocarcinoma. This specimen consisted of peripheral blood, obtained before any cancer treatment. The nucleotide sequence is TGCGCCAGCAGCTTCACACCTAATAGCAATCAGCCCCAGCATTTT. Its protein reads: CASSFTPNSNQPQHF.